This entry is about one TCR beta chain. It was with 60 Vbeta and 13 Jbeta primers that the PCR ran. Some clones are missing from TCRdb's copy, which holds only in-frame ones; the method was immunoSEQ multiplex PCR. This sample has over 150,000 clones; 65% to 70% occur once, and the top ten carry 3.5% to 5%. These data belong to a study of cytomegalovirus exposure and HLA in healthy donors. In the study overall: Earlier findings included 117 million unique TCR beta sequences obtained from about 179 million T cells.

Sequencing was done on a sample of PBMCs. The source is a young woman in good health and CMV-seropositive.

The CDR3 sequence is CSGEELTDTQYF. The CDR3 bases are TGCAGCGGAGAGGAGTTGACAGATACGCAGTATTTT. J is TRBJ2-3 and V is TRBV29-1; D gene ambiguous. Germline values: CDR1 SQVTM, CDR2 ANQGSEA. This CDR3 is built from 12 residues. V was pared by 7 bases and J by 3 bases, with 11 bases between.